The clone carrying this TCR beta chain was seen only a few times. This entry comes from a study of T cells after yellow fever vaccination. Generation of TCR cDNA used 5'RACE template switching (which added a universal primer site and UMIs). TCRdb called the 5' RACE reads again in MiXCR, with one record for every CDR3 protein. The data hold around 600,000 distinct CDR3 sequences, with 9% to 15% observed a single time. This clonotype originated in a man aged 25-45 years who received the YFV17D yellow fever vaccine. Source: PBMCs, taken on the day of the yellow fever booster vaccination.

The CDR3, as DNA: TGTGCCAGCAGGGGGAATTGGGGGCTTACGAACACCGGGGAGCTGTTTTTT. Protein: CASRGNWGLTNTGELFF. The chain has TRBV12-3 or TRBV12-4 and TRBJ2-2; TRBD1 is a possible D gene (6 bases). The CDR3 runs 17 residues. Trimming took 6 bases from V and 0 from J, leaving 17 bases between them.